The rows below give T cell receptor beta chains drawn from one sample of a study of cytotoxic CD8 clonotypes in ibrutinib-treated CLL. The protocol was immunoSEQ multiplex PCR, while the TCRdb copy is restricted to in-frame clones and leaves out a portion. The sample records some 98,000 clones, 70% to 85% being singletons. The material was PBMCs, obtained after 12 months of ibrutinib treatment. The receptors stem from a human donor with chronic lymphocytic leukemia. Both conserved end residues are part of each CDR3. Each record gives: clone size, D gene, V gene, J gene, CDR3 DNA, CDR3 protein. The D gene is left open where the match is weak. A clone size is listed for some rows: how often the clone was seen (once, few, many), or a class if it is expanded.

abundance: once
d_gene: TRBD1
v_gene: TRBV6-1
j_gene: TRBJ2-1
CDR3nt: TGTGCCAGCCTTTTCGACAGGGGGAATGAGCAGTTCTTC
CDR3aa: CASLFDRGNEQFF

abundance: .
d_gene: .
v_gene: TRBV30
j_gene: TRBJ1-2
CDR3nt: TGTGCCTGGAGCCAGACAGCTACGTATGGCTACACCTTC
CDR3aa: CAWSQTATYGYTF

abundance: .
d_gene: TRBD1
v_gene: TRBV6-1
j_gene: TRBJ1-5
CDR3nt: TGTGCCAGCAGTGAAGAAAAGGCAGGGGGTCTGCATTTT
CDR3aa: CASSEEKAGGLHF

abundance: .
d_gene: TRBD2
v_gene: TRBV4-2
j_gene: TRBJ2-7
CDR3nt: TGTGCCAGCAGCCAAGGGGTTAGCGGGGGGGCTGCCTACGAGCAGTACTTC
CDR3aa: CASSQGVSGGAAYEQYF

abundance: .
d_gene: .
v_gene: TRBV20-1
j_gene: TRBJ2-7
CDR3nt: TGCAGTGCCACAGGGGGGGCTAGGCAGTACTTC
CDR3aa: CSATGGARQYF

abundance: .
d_gene: .
v_gene: TRBV30
j_gene: TRBJ1-4
CDR3nt: TGTGCCTGGAGCGGGCGGTGGGAAAAACTGTTTTTT
CDR3aa: CAWSGRWEKLFF

abundance: .
d_gene: TRBD1
v_gene: TRBV18
j_gene: TRBJ2-7
CDR3nt: TGTGCCAGCTCAGCCGGACAGGCTCGCGAGCAGTACTTC
CDR3aa: CASSAGQAREQYF

abundance: .
d_gene: TRBD1
v_gene: TRBV2
j_gene: TRBJ1-5
CDR3nt: TGTGCCAGCAGTATGGGACAGGGCCCTCAGCCCCAGCATTTT
CDR3aa: CASSMGQGPQPQHF

abundance: .
d_gene: .
v_gene: TRBV7-2
j_gene: TRBJ2-3
CDR3nt: TGTGCCAGCGCGGGGTCACCCGGTTTCACAGATACGCAGTATTTT
CDR3aa: CASAGSPGFTDTQYF

abundance: .
d_gene: .
v_gene: TRBV6-6
j_gene: TRBJ1-3
CDR3nt: TGTGCCAGCAGGACTTTTGGGGTGGACACCATATATTTT
CDR3aa: CASRTFGVDTIYF

abundance: once
d_gene: .
v_gene: TRBV13
j_gene: TRBJ1-2
CDR3nt: TGTGCCAGCAGGCGGGGGCGAGCTAACTATGGCTACACCTTC
CDR3aa: CASRRGRANYGYTF

abundance: few
d_gene: .
v_gene: TRBV20-1
j_gene: TRBJ2-1
CDR3nt: TGCAGTGCTAGAGACTATTTTCAGCAGTTCTTC
CDR3aa: CSARDYFQQFF

abundance: .
d_gene: .
v_gene: TRBV9
j_gene: TRBJ2-7
CDR3nt: TGTGCCAGCAGCCCCGGGACATCATACGAGCAGTACTTC
CDR3aa: CASSPGTSYEQYF

abundance: .
d_gene: TRBD1
v_gene: TRBV10-3
j_gene: TRBJ2-3
CDR3nt: TGTGCCATCAGTGCACGGACAGGGACTGAGGTTACGCAGTATTTT
CDR3aa: CAISARTGTEVTQYF

abundance: .
d_gene: TRBD1
v_gene: TRBV7-9
j_gene: TRBJ2-5
CDR3nt: TGTGCCAGCAGCCCGACGGGACAGCAAACCCAGTACTTC
CDR3aa: CASSPTGQQTQYF

abundance: .
d_gene: .
v_gene: TRBV15
j_gene: TRBJ2-5
CDR3nt: TGTGCCACCAGCAGAGATTTCGGGGACAAAGAGACCCAGTACTTC
CDR3aa: CATSRDFGDKETQYF

abundance: few
d_gene: .
v_gene: TRBV10-3
j_gene: TRBJ2-1
CDR3nt: TGTGCCAGCGCTAAGGCGGAAGACAATGAGCAGTTCTTC
CDR3aa: CASAKAEDNEQFF

abundance: .
d_gene: .
v_gene: TRBV4-1
j_gene: TRBJ2-7
CDR3nt: TGCGCCAGCAGCCAGTCAGCCGGGCTTTCCCCCTACGAGCAGTACTTC
CDR3aa: CASSQSAGLSPYEQYF

abundance: .
d_gene: TRBD2
v_gene: TRBV7-2
j_gene: TRBJ2-7
CDR3nt: TGTGCCAGCAGCTCCGGACTAGCACTCGAGCAGTACTTC
CDR3aa: CASSSGLALEQYF

abundance: .
d_gene: TRBD1
v_gene: TRBV12-5
j_gene: TRBJ1-1
CDR3nt: TGTGCTAGTGGTAGCTCCGGGCCAGGGGGGTACACTGAAGCTTTCTTT
CDR3aa: CASGSSGPGGYTEAFF

abundance: .
d_gene: .
v_gene: TRBV18
j_gene: TRBJ2-1
CDR3nt: TGTGCCAGCTCACCACCGACTGTGCAGCAGTTCTTC
CDR3aa: CASSPPTVQQFF

abundance: .
d_gene: .
v_gene: TRBV11-1
j_gene: TRBJ2-1
CDR3nt: TGTGCCAGCAGCGGGGGGCTAGCGGTCTACAATGAGCAGTTCTTC
CDR3aa: CASSGGLAVYNEQFF

abundance: .
d_gene: .
v_gene: TRBV7-2
j_gene: TRBJ2-1
CDR3nt: TGTGCCAGCAGCTTAGAGTCTAAGTACAATGAGCAGTTCTTC
CDR3aa: CASSLESKYNEQFF

abundance: .
d_gene: TRBD1
v_gene: TRBV7-9
j_gene: TRBJ1-2
CDR3nt: TGTGCCAGCAGCTACTTAACAGGGGGTAGGGATGGCTACACCTTC
CDR3aa: CASSYLTGGRDGYTF

abundance: .
d_gene: .
v_gene: TRBV5-1
j_gene: TRBJ2-3
CDR3nt: TGCGCCAGCAGCTTGGCCTCGGGCTCCGTGGCAGATACGCAGTATTTT
CDR3aa: CASSLASGSVADTQYF

abundance: few
d_gene: TRBD2
v_gene: TRBV27
j_gene: TRBJ2-1
CDR3nt: TGTGCCAGCAGTATCCTAGCGGGGGGGTTCGCGCAGCAGTTCTTC
CDR3aa: CASSILAGGFAQQFF

abundance: .
d_gene: .
v_gene: TRBV5-4
j_gene: TRBJ2-1
CDR3nt: TGTGCCAGCAGCTTACCGGGAAAAGGGAGCAATGAGCAGTTCTTC
CDR3aa: CASSLPGKGSNEQFF

abundance: .
d_gene: TRBD1
v_gene: TRBV30
j_gene: TRBJ2-7
CDR3nt: TGTGCCTGGCTACCGGGGACAGGGGGCTTTTACGAGCAGTACTTC
CDR3aa: CAWLPGTGGFYEQYF

abundance: .
d_gene: .
v_gene: TRBV19
j_gene: TRBJ1-6
CDR3nt: TGTGCCAGTAGTACGACAGGAAGTAATTCACCCCTCCACTTT
CDR3aa: CASSTTGSNSPLHF

abundance: .
d_gene: TRBD1
v_gene: TRBV5-1
j_gene: TRBJ2-7
CDR3nt: TGCGCCAGCAGCTTGAGGCTGAGGGGTGGCAGGGGGCGCGAATTGGGCTACGAGCAGTACTTC
CDR3aa: CASSLRLRGGRGRELGYEQYF

abundance: .
d_gene: .
v_gene: TRBV5-1
j_gene: TRBJ1-6
CDR3nt: TGCGCCAGCAGCTTGGGACAGGACAATTCACCCCTCCACTTT
CDR3aa: CASSLGQDNSPLHF

abundance: .
d_gene: .
v_gene: TRBV14
j_gene: TRBJ1-2
CDR3nt: TGTGCCAGCAGCCAAGGAGTCGATGGCTACACCTTC
CDR3aa: CASSQGVDGYTF

abundance: .
d_gene: .
v_gene: TRBV30
j_gene: TRBJ1-1
CDR3nt: TGTGCCTGGAGTGCCAGTCCGGTCACTGAAGCTTTCTTT
CDR3aa: CAWSASPVTEAFF

abundance: .
d_gene: TRBD1
v_gene: TRBV5-1
j_gene: TRBJ1-5
CDR3nt: TGCGCCAGCAGCGCCCCGGGACAGGGGAGGAAAAGGCAGCCCCAGCATTTT
CDR3aa: CASSAPGQGRKRQPQHF

abundance: .
d_gene: TRBD1
v_gene: TRBV9
j_gene: TRBJ2-2
CDR3nt: TGTGCCAGCAGCCAGACGGGACAGGGGGTTGGGGTCACCGGGGAGCTGTTTTTT
CDR3aa: CASSQTGQGVGVTGELFF

abundance: .
d_gene: .
v_gene: TRBV7-9
j_gene: TRBJ1-1
CDR3nt: TGTGCCAGCAGCTTAGAGGTGTTGAACACTGAAGCTTTCTTT
CDR3aa: CASSLEVLNTEAFF

abundance: .
d_gene: .
v_gene: TRBV11-3
j_gene: TRBJ2-7
CDR3nt: TGTGCCAGCAGCTTTGACTACGAGCAGTACTTC
CDR3aa: CASSFDYEQYF

abundance: .
d_gene: .
v_gene: TRBV7-9
j_gene: TRBJ2-1
CDR3nt: TGTGCCAGCAGCTTAGGCACAGCCAGCAATGAGCAGTTCTTC
CDR3aa: CASSLGTASNEQFF

abundance: .
d_gene: TRBD1
v_gene: TRBV15
j_gene: TRBJ2-7
CDR3nt: TGTGCCACCAGCAGACCTACCCAGGGGGCGGGTGAGCAGTACTTC
CDR3aa: CATSRPTQGAGEQYF

abundance: .
d_gene: TRBD1
v_gene: TRBV29-1
j_gene: TRBJ2-2
CDR3nt: TGCAGCGTTGAAGGACAGGGGAGTGGCACCGGGGAGCTGTTTTTT
CDR3aa: CSVEGQGSGTGELFF

abundance: .
d_gene: .
v_gene: TRBV2
j_gene: TRBJ1-5
CDR3nt: TGTGCCAGCAGTGGCGACAGCAATCAGCCCCAGCATTTT
CDR3aa: CASSGDSNQPQHF

abundance: .
d_gene: .
v_gene: TRBV19
j_gene: TRBJ2-1
CDR3nt: TGTGCCAGTAGTATAGGGTCCGGGCCGGGGAATGAGCAGTTCTTC
CDR3aa: CASSIGSGPGNEQFF

abundance: few
d_gene: .
v_gene: TRBV5-1
j_gene: TRBJ2-7
CDR3nt: TGCGCCAGCAGCTTGGATCAGGGTCCGGAGCAGTACTTC
CDR3aa: CASSLDQGPEQYF

abundance: .
d_gene: .
v_gene: TRBV11-2
j_gene: TRBJ2-2
CDR3nt: TGTGCCAGCGGGAGGTGGGGGATCAAAACCGGGGAGCTGTTTTTT
CDR3aa: CASGRWGIKTGELFF

abundance: .
d_gene: .
v_gene: TRBV30
j_gene: TRBJ1-1
CDR3nt: TGTGCCTGGAATCCCCCCTTTGGGGGAATCACTGAAGCTTTCTTT
CDR3aa: CAWNPPFGGITEAFF

abundance: many
d_gene: .
v_gene: TRBV5-3
j_gene: TRBJ1-1
CDR3nt: TGTGCCAGCAGCTGGGAGAAGGGACTGAACACTGAAGCTTTCTTT
CDR3aa: CASSWEKGLNTEAFF

abundance: .
d_gene: .
v_gene: TRBV7-2
j_gene: TRBJ1-6
CDR3nt: TGTGCCAGCAGCTTAATTTTGGGACCGAAGAATTCACCCCTCCACTTT
CDR3aa: CASSLILGPKNSPLHF

abundance: .
d_gene: TRBD1
v_gene: TRBV7-2
j_gene: TRBJ2-1
CDR3nt: TGTGCCAGCAGCTTAGTCCACCCAGGGGGTATCAACAATGAGCAGTTCTTC
CDR3aa: CASSLVHPGGINNEQFF

abundance: .
d_gene: .
v_gene: TRBV5-1
j_gene: TRBJ2-3
CDR3nt: TGCGCCAGCAGCTTGGAGGCTAGGACCACAGATACGCAGTATTTT
CDR3aa: CASSLEARTTDTQYF

abundance: .
d_gene: TRBD1
v_gene: TRBV27
j_gene: TRBJ2-7
CDR3nt: TGTGCCAGCAGTCTTGACAGGGGCTACGAGCAGTACTTC
CDR3aa: CASSLDRGYEQYF

abundance: .
d_gene: .
v_gene: TRBV30
j_gene: TRBJ1-5
CDR3nt: TGTGCCTGGAGTATGGGCAGTCGAAATCAGCCCCAGCATTTT
CDR3aa: CAWSMGSRNQPQHF

abundance: .
d_gene: TRBD1
v_gene: TRBV4-1
j_gene: TRBJ2-1
CDR3nt: TGCGCCAGCAGCCGGGGATGGGGCGGACAGGGAGATGAGCAGTTCTTC
CDR3aa: CASSRGWGGQGDEQFF

abundance: .
d_gene: .
v_gene: TRBV5-1
j_gene: TRBJ1-4
CDR3nt: TGCGCCAGCAGCTTGGACAGTACTAATGAAAAACTGTTTTTT
CDR3aa: CASSLDSTNEKLFF

abundance: once
d_gene: .
v_gene: TRBV28
j_gene: TRBJ1-3
CDR3nt: TGTGCCAGCAGCGGAAACACCATATATTTT
CDR3aa: CASSGNTIYF